One sample yielded the 29 T cell receptor beta chains listed below, sequenced in a study of blood T cells in healthy people across ages. Primed by a sample-barcoded 5' primer and a J-beta primer mix, a second PCR proceeded for about 6 to 11 cycles. TCRdb reprocessed the 5' RACE reads via MiXCR and lists one record per CDR3 protein. The sample records about 760,000 distinct CDR3 sequences, 45% to 70% being singletons. Specimen: blood. These receptors all come from a man aged 40-49 years in good health.

The chain carries TRBV27 and TRBJ1-4, with 9 positions matching TRBD1. The CDR3 is 16 residues long. Germline V gene sequence: CDR1 MNHEY, CDR2 SMNVEV (reference sequence). The ends lost 5 bases at V and 7 bases at J; junction bases unmatched: 11. CDR3 in DNA: TGTGCCAGCAGTACCAGCCGGGACAGGGAAAGTGAAAAACTGTTTTTT. It specifies CASSTSRDRESEKLFF.

The chain's CDR3 is CASNPGLFDRMDTQYF. CDR3 bases: TGTGCCAGCAACCCCGGACTATTCGATAGGATGGATACGCAGTATTTT. This sequence joins TRBV12-3 or TRBV12-4 and TRBJ2-3; D possibly corresponds to TRBD2 (6 bases). This CDR3 spans 16 amino acids. The V end was cut by 7 bases, the J end by 6 bases, with 23 bases between.

This chain uses TRBV5-1 with TRBJ2-1; 7 nucleotides match TRBD2. The CDR3 is 16 amino acids. V dropped 4 bases and J dropped 5; count of bases not matched to a gene: 12. Germline CDR1 and CDR2: SGHRS and YFSETQ. CDR3 coding DNA: TGCGCCAGCAGCGGGGGGGTCTATAGAGGCGACAATGAGCAGTTCTTC. Its translation is CASSGGVYRGDNEQFF.

The chain uses TRBV6-5 and TRBJ1-6, with 8 bases identical to TRBD1. The CDR3 has 16 residues. V was pared by 0 bases and J by 10 bases, with 8 bases of the junction left unmatched. Germline CDR1 and CDR2: MNHEY and SVGAGI. The CDR3 loop is CASSYSDRGGFSPLHF. The CDR3 region has the DNA TGTGCCAGCAGTTACTCCGACAGGGGAGGATTCTCACCCCTCCACTTT.

The gene calls are TRBV6-2 or TRBV6-3 and TRBJ2-6; D gene uncertain. The CDR3 is 11 amino acids. From germline, CDR1 is MNHEY and CDR2 SVGEGT. The V end was cut by 5 bases, the J end by 12 bases, with 8 bases between. CDR3 in amino acids: CASSILGVLTF. In nucleotides, the CDR3 is TGTGCCAGCAGTATCTTAGGCGTCCTGACTTTC.

V usage is TRBV5-1 and J usage is TRBJ2-7, with D possibly TRBD2 on 5 matching bases. V was trimmed by 5 bases and J by 3 bases, leaving 15 bases between them. Germline values: CDR1 SGHRS, CDR2 YFSETQ. The CDR3 is 14 amino acids. The DNA of the CDR3 is TGCGCCAGCAGTATCAGCGGCGGATTCTACGAGCAGTACTTC. It is translated as CASSISGGFYEQYF. Drawing the rest from reference TRBV5-1 and TRBJ2-7, the complete variable domain is KAGVTQTPRYLIKTRGQQVTLSCSPISGHRSVSWYQQTPGQGLQFLFEYFSETQRNKGNFPGRFSGRQFSNSRSEMNVSTLELGDSALYLCASSISGGFYEQYFGPGTRLTVT.

The chain links TRBV7-9 to TRBJ2-5; tentatively, D is TRBD1 (5 bases). Germline CDR1 SEHNR, CDR2 FQNEAQ (reference sequence). The CDR3 runs to 14 residues. V was cut by 8 bases and J by 4 bases, with 17 bases left in between. CDR3 nucleotides: TGTGCCAGCGGCTCCCAGGGCCTTGGAGAGACCCAGTACTTC. It encodes CASGSQGLGETQYF.

V is TRBV4-2 and J is TRBJ2-1; TRBD2 aligns across 14 bases. The V gene end was trimmed by 1 base and the J gene end by 7 bases; junction bases not matched to a gene: 15. The germline V gene encodes CDR1 LGHNA and CDR2 YNFKEQ. This CDR3 spans 20 amino acids. CDR3 DNA sequence: TGTGCCAGCAGCCAAGGAAGGGGACTAGCGGGGGCGCTGAACATGAATGAGCAGTTCTTC. It codes for CASSQGRGLAGALNMNEQFF.

The rearrangement joins TRBV7-9 to TRBJ1-2; D is perhaps TRBD1 (5 bases). Germline CDR1 and CDR2: SEHNR and FQNEAQ (reference sequence). The CDR3 consists of 14 residues. V was shortened by 2 bases and J by 6 bases, with 13 bases between the two germline ends. In nucleotides, the CDR3 is TGTGCCAGCAGCTTATCTGCCAGGGACGATGGCTACACCTTC. This translates into CASSLSARDDGYTF.

This clonotype was counted a few times. The J gene is TRBJ2-7, the V gene TRBV6-1; 7 bases agree with TRBD1. Trimming took 4 bases from V and 7 from J; bases not matched to a gene: 7. CDR1 is MNHNS and CDR2 is SASEGT in the germline V gene. This CDR3 contains 13 residues. The CDR3 bases are TGTGCCAGCAGTGTGGCAGGGGGTAGGGAGCAGTACTTC. Translating gives CASSVAGGREQYF.

V is TRBV4-1 and J is TRBJ1-5; 9 nucleotides agree with TRBD1. The J segment lost 9 bases and the V segment lost 0 bases, leaving 9 bases of the junction unmatched. Germline V CDR1 and CDR2: MGHRA, YSYEKL. CDR3 length equals 16 residues. CDR3 DNA sequence: TGCGCCAGCAGCCAAGAAACGGGACAGGGTGGGCTGCCCCAGCATTTT. Amino acids: CASSQETGQGGLPQHF.

V gene TRBV4-2 combines with J gene TRBJ2-1; 7 bases are shared with TRBD2. CDR1 and CDR2 (germline): LGHNA, YNFKEQ. There are 17 residues in the CDR3. J gave up 3 bases and V 0 bases, and 8 bases lay outside the gene matches. CDR3: CASSQDGQGGFYNEQFF. The CDR3 nucleotides read TGTGCCAGCAGCCAAGATGGCCAGGGAGGGTTCTACAATGAGCAGTTCTTC.

This clonotype was observed a handful of times. The chain combines TRBV6-2 or TRBV6-3 with TRBJ2-7; tentatively, D is TRBD1 or TRBD2 (5 bases each). The CDR3 is 13 amino acids. Trimming took off 5 bases at V and 2 bases at J, with 10 bases between the two ends. Germline CDR1 and CDR2: MNHEY and SVGEGT. The CDR3 bases are TGTGCCAGCAGTGAGGGACGGACCTACGAGCAGTACTTC. It specifies CASSEGRTYEQYF.

This chain links TRBV27 with TRBJ2-7; D may match TRBD1 or TRBD2 (5 bases each). The germline CDR1 and CDR2 sequences are MNHEY and SMNVEV (reference sequence). The CDR3 runs to 15 residues. Trimming shortened V by 8 bases and J by 2 bases, and 19 bases separated the two germline ends. CDR3 DNA sequence: TGTGCCAGCTCACTCTCGGGACGCCTGCCCTACGAGCAGTACTTC. Encoded protein: CASSLSGRLPYEQYF.

The V call is TRBV6-6, the J call TRBJ1-2; 7 bases map to TRBD1. The CDR3 runs 13 residues. J gave up 8 bases and V 2 bases, and 5 bases lay outside the gene matches. In germline, CDR1 is MNHNY, CDR2 SVGAGI (reference sequence). For the CDR3, the DNA is TGTGCCAGCAGTTACGAGGGGGCGGGGGGCTACACCTTC. Its protein product is CASSYEGAGGYTF.

The V gene is TRBV27, the J gene TRBJ2-5; 11 bases are a match to TRBD1. The germline V gene has CDR1 MNHEY and CDR2 SMNVEV (reference sequence). This CDR3 is built from 14 residues. V gave up 8 bases and J gave up 5 bases; unmatched junction bases: 7. CDR3 sequence (DNA): TGTGCCAGCTGGGGGACAGGGGGAAGGGAGACCCAGTACTTC. Translated, it gives CASWGTGGRETQYF.

J is TRBJ2-1 and V is TRBV4-3; 9 bases match TRBD2. CDR1 and CDR2 (germline): LGHNA, YSLEER. The ends lost 3 bases at V and 7 bases at J; junction bases unmatched: 4. The CDR3 is 14 residues long. CDR3 sequence (DNA): TGCGCCAGCAGCCAGCGGGGGGGCTGGAATGAGCAGTTCTTC. The encoded protein is CASSQRGGWNEQFF.

The rearrangement joins TRBV12-3 or TRBV12-4 to TRBJ1-5; D remains ambiguous. With 1 base removed from V and 1 base from J, the gap between germline ends came to 14 bases. The CDR3 loop spans 17 amino acids. CDR3 coding DNA: TGTGCCAGCAGTTTAGGCGTAGGTGGCAGGAGCAATCAGCCCCAGCATTTT. Protein product: CASSLGVGGRSNQPQHF.

This clonotype was recorded once. The chain is built from TRBV4-2 and TRBJ2-7, with D maybe TRBD2 (6 bases). V lost 0 bases and J lost 0, with 21 bases in between. CDR1 is LGHNA and CDR2 is YNFKEQ in the germline V gene. This CDR3 spans 19 amino acids. This CDR3 is CASSQERGEPGNPSYEQYF. The CDR3 coding sequence is TGTGCCAGCAGCCAAGAGCGCGGGGAGCCAGGGAATCCCTCCTACGAGCAGTACTTC.

A few counts support this clonotype. The chain couples TRBV6-5 to TRBJ1-5; TRBD1 is a possible D gene (5 bases). The germline V and J ends were trimmed by 6 bases and 7 bases, with 19 bases remaining between them. Germline V gene sequence: CDR1 MNHEY, CDR2 SVGAGI. CDR3 length: 15 amino acids. Here the CDR3 DNA reads TGTGCCAGCAGCCCAGGTGGTGGGGGGAGCCAGCCCCAGCATTTT. Encoded protein: CASSPGGGGSQPQHF.

This chain joins TRBV9 and TRBJ2-3, with D tentatively TRBD1 or TRBD2 (6 bases each). Germline V CDR1 and CDR2: SGDLS, YYNGEE. The CDR3 contains 16 residues. The V and J ends lost 0 bases and 4 bases respectively, with 15 bases between them. CDR3 loop: CASSVGEGGQADTQYF. CDR3 nucleotides: TGTGCCAGCAGCGTAGGAGAGGGGGGCCAGGCAGATACGCAGTATTTT.

The gene calls are TRBV20-1 and TRBJ2-5, with D tentatively TRBD2 (5 bases). Trimming cost V 4 bases and J 2 bases, with 17 bases left between them. The CDR3 runs 15 residues. CDR1 and CDR2 from the germline V gene are DFQATT and SNEGSKA (reference sequence). The CDR3: CSATTGIEGQETQYF. CDR3 in DNA: TGCAGTGCTACAACCGGGATCGAGGGACAAGAGACCCAGTACTTC.

V gene TRBV7-6 combines with J gene TRBJ2-1, with a tentative D call TRBD2 (5 bases). V was pared by 1 base and J by 1 base, with 11 bases between. CDR1 is SGHVS and CDR2 is FNYEAQ in the germline V gene. The CDR3 is 16 amino acids. For the CDR3, the DNA is TGTGCCAGCAGCTTAGATTCCGGGAATTCCTACAATGAGCAGTTCTTC. Translation gives CASSLDSGNSYNEQFF. Variable domain in full (rest from reference TRBV7-6 and TRBJ2-1): GAGVSQSPRYKVTKRGQDVALRCDPISGHVSLYWYRQALGQGPEFLTYFNYEAQQDKSGLPNDRFSAERPEGSISTLTIQRTEQRDSAMYRCASSLDSGNSYNEQFFGPGTRLTVL.

The chain is built from TRBV6-1 and TRBJ2-7; D remains ambiguous. The CDR3 length is 13 residues. The V end lost 6 bases, the J end lost 10 bases, and 19 bases lay between the germline ends. Germline V lookup: CDR1 MNHNS, CDR2 SASEGT. As DNA, the CDR3 is TGTGCCAGCAGGGTAACGGGCCAAGAGGCCCAGTACTTC. Its protein product is CASRVTGQEAQYF.

The J gene is TRBJ2-5, the V gene TRBV12-3 or TRBV12-4; D remains unclear. The DNA end is a closer match to TRBJ2-7, so the J assignment may be wrong. This CDR3 contains 14 residues. The CDR3 nucleotides read TGTGCCAGCAGTTCCCCTGACATCTCCTACGAGCAGTACTTC. Protein product: CASSSPDISYEQYF.

For the CDR3, the DNA is TGCGCCAGCAGCCAAGGGAGAGGGTTTGAGGAAAAACTGTTTTTT. Its translation: CASSQGRGFEEKLFF. The chain couples TRBV4-3 to TRBJ1-4; D unresolved. The CDR3 has 15 residues. The germline V and J ends were trimmed by 1 base and 8 bases, with 14 bases remaining between them. Germline values: CDR1 LGHNA, CDR2 YSLEER.

In its sample, this clonotype was seen a few times. This chain links TRBV2 with TRBJ2-3; 8 bases match TRBD2. J gave up 5 bases and V 4 bases, and 11 bases lay outside the gene matches. The CDR3 is 16 residues long. Germline V gene lookup returns CDR1 SNHLY and CDR2 FYNNEI. CDR3 loop: CASSVSGARRGDTQYF. As DNA, the CDR3 is TGTGCCAGCAGTGTTAGCGGGGCCCGCCGAGGAGATACGCAGTATTTT.

About this clonotype itself: At one boundary the junction diverges from the germline segment, which might be a read error. The V call is TRBV4-3, the J call TRBJ2-5, with 8 nucleotides matching TRBD2. The germline V gene has CDR1 LGHNA and CDR2 YSLEER. CDR3 length equals 16 residues. The DNA of the CDR3 is TGCGCCAGCGGCCAAGAATCGGCGGGGGGCCGGGAGACCCAGTACTTC. It yields the protein CASGQESAGGRETQYF.

This clonotype appeared once. The V call is TRBV6-2 or TRBV6-3, the J call TRBJ2-7, with TRBD1 matching 8 bases. This CDR3 contains 13 residues. The V gene's germline CDR1 is MNHEY and CDR2 SVGEGT. With 6 bases clipped from V and 3 bases from J, the junction kept 4 bases outside the gene matches. The CDR3 region is CASRGQGVYEQYF. CDR3 nucleotides: TGTGCCAGCAGAGGACAGGGAGTCTACGAGCAGTACTTC.